The rows below give T cell receptor beta chains drawn from one sample of a study of shared clonotypes between healthy human individuals. This table comes from immunoSEQ multiplex PCR, and its TCRdb copy is limited to in-frame clones, with some not included. The sample holds about 2,200,000 clones, under 95% seen once. Sample: naive CD8+ T cells from PBMCs. All receptors derive from a man aged 18 to 29 in good health. Some clones in this sample may be carry-over from other donors' samples. Each CDR3 is given with its conserved first and last residue. A D gene is named only where the DNA matches it firmly. Where a row states a size, it is once, few, many or the class of an expanded clone; other rows omit it.

j_call	cdr3_length	clone_size	v_call	d_call	cdr3_aa	cdr3_nt
TRBJ2-7	16	NA	TRBV28	TRBD2	CASSLGLAGGRDEQYF	TGTGCCAGCAGTCTCGGACTAGCGGGAGGGCGGGACGAGCAGTACTTC
TRBJ2-7	20	NA	TRBV28	TRBD2	CASSLFPGTSGRLPSYEQYF	TGTGCCAGCAGTTTATTTCCCGGGACTAGCGGGAGATTACCCTCCTACGAGCAGTACTTC
TRBJ1-2	14	NA	TRBV15	NA	CATSRDRNLRGYTF	TGTGCCACCAGCAGAGATCGGAACCTTCGGGGCTACACCTTC
TRBJ2-7	15	once	TRBV27	NA	CASSLVGFRDYEQYF	TGTGCCAGCAGTTTAGTGGGATTTAGGGACTACGAGCAGTACTTC
TRBJ1-2	16	NA	TRBV11-2	NA	CASSFPLGAANYGYTF	TGTGCCAGCAGCTTCCCGTTGGGGGCAGCTAACTATGGCTACACCTTC
TRBJ2-7	14	NA	TRBV9	NA	CASSVGRNSYEQYF	TGTGCCAGCAGCGTAGGGCGGAACTCCTACGAGCAGTACTTC
TRBJ2-7	15	NA	TRBV11-2	NA	CASSLGAGEPYEQYF	TGTGCCAGCAGCTTAGGGGCAGGGGAGCCCTACGAGCAGTACTTC
TRBJ2-3	15	NA	TRBV14	TRBD1	CASSPRDSLTDTQYF	TGTGCCAGCAGCCCCAGGGACAGCTTAACAGATACGCAGTATTTT
TRBJ2-1	14	NA	TRBV14	TRBD2	CASSPSGRALEQFF	TGTGCCAGCAGCCCAAGCGGGAGGGCCCTTGAGCAGTTCTTC
TRBJ1-1	17	NA	TRBV5-1	TRBD1	CASSFPPGQGRDTEAFF	TGCGCCAGCAGCTTTCCCCCGGGACAGGGACGGGACACTGAAGCTTTCTTT
TRBJ2-7	14	NA	TRBV11-2	TRBD2	CASSFGGGPYEQYF	TGTGCCAGCAGCTTCGGGGGAGGGCCCTACGAGCAGTACTTC
TRBJ2-7	14	once	TRBV7-9	NA	CASGPMLGIYEQYF	TGTGCCAGCGGTCCTATGCTCGGGATCTACGAGCAGTACTTC
TRBJ2-7	16	NA	TRBV10-2	NA	CASSESPPSGRYEQYF	TGCGCCAGCAGTGAGTCCCCCCCATCGGGCCGTTACGAGCAGTACTTC
TRBJ2-3	15	NA	TRBV7-3	NA	CASSLMGLAKDTQYF	TGTGCCAGCAGCTTAATGGGGCTAGCGAAAGATACGCAGTATTTT
TRBJ1-1	15	NA	TRBV29-1	NA	CSVETRDTSNTEAFF	TGCAGCGTTGAAACCCGGGACACCTCTAACACTGAAGCTTTCTTT
TRBJ2-1	19	NA	TRBV27	TRBD2	CASSLRGLAGVHSHNEQFF	TGTGCCAGCAGTCTAAGAGGACTAGCGGGAGTACACAGCCACAATGAGCAGTTCTTC
TRBJ2-1	16	NA	TRBV7-2	TRBD2	CASSPGGRGLYNEQFF	TGTGCCAGCAGCCCCGGCGGGAGAGGGCTCTACAATGAGCAGTTCTTC